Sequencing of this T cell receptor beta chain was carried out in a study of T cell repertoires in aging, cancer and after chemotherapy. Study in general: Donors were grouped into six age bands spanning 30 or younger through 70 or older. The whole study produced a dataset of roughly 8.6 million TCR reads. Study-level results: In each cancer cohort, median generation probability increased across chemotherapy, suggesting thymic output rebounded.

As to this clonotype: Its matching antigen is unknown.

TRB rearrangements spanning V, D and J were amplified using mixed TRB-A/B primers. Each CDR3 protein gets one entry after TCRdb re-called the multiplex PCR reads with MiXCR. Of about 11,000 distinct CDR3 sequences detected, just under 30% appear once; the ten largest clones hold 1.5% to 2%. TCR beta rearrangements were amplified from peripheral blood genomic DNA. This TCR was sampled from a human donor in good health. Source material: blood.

Here the CDR3 DNA reads TGCGCCAGCAGTCAATCCCCCAAGGGTTGGTCCTACGAGCAGTACTTC. Translation gives CASSQSPKGWSYEQYF. The gene calls are TRBV23-1 and TRBJ2-7; D remains ambiguous. TRBV23-1 is an ORF, with its function uncertain. This CDR3 is built from 16 residues. The V end lost 0 bases, the J end lost 1 base, and 13 bases lay between the germline ends.